These 28 T cell receptor beta chains were sequenced from one sample in a study of cytomegalovirus exposure and HLA in healthy donors. Researchers ran the PCR with 60 Vbeta and 13 Jbeta primers. Profiling relied on immunoSEQ multiplex PCR, and the TCRdb table lists in-frame clones only, not all of them. Its clone listing holds roughly 190,000 clones. Sequencing was done on a sample of PBMCs. These receptors were obtained from a man between 25 and 39 years old in good health and CMV-seronegative.

The rearrangement joins TRBV25-1 to TRBJ1-4; TRBD1 aligns across 7 bases. This CDR3 is built from 17 residues. V lost 3 bases and J lost 8; bases outside the gene matches: 15. From germline, CDR1 is MGHDK and CDR2 SYGVNS. CDR3 bases: TGTGCCAGCAGTGATCCCCACCGACAGGGAGGTAACGAAAAACTGTTTTTT. Translated: CASSDPHRQGGNEKLFF.

The chain carries TRBV7-2 and TRBJ1-2, with D unresolved. This CDR3 spans 13 amino acids. Trimming took 1 base from V and 2 from J, leaving 5 bases between them. Germline loops: CDR1 SGHTA, CDR2 FQGNSA. CDR3 sequence: CASSLGQNYGYTF. CDR3 DNA sequence: TGTGCCAGCAGCTTAGGTCAGAACTATGGCTACACCTTC. The complete variable domain, with remaining parts taken from reference TRBV7-2 and TRBJ1-2, reads GAGVSQSPSNKVTEKGKDVELRCDPISGHTALYWYRQSLGQGLEFLIYFQGNSAPDKSGLPSDRFSAERTGGSVSTLTIQRTQQEDSAVYLCASSLGQNYGYTFGSGTRLTVV.

V is TRBV7-2 and J is TRBJ1-4, with 9 bases fitting TRBD1. J gave up 4 bases and V 3 bases, and 6 bases lay outside the gene matches. The V gene's germline CDR1 is SGHTA and CDR2 FQGNSA. CDR3 size: 16 residues. The chain's CDR3 is CASSLAGTGNNEKLFF. CDR3 DNA: TGTGCCAGCAGCTTGGCGGGGACAGGGAATAATGAAAAACTGTTTTTT.

The chain recombines TRBV18 with TRBJ1-6; TRBD1 matches 8 bases. The CDR3 is 15 amino acids. The germline V gene has CDR1 KGHSH and CDR2 LQKENI. After removal of 7 bases from V and 1 base from J, the junction contained 3 bases not matched to a gene. CDR3 sequence (DNA): TGTGCCAGCTGGGACAGGAGTTCCTATAATTCACCCCTCCACTTT. Translated: CASWDRSSYNSPLHF.

The genes are TRBV6-1 and TRBJ1-2; unclear D gene. Per the germline V gene, CDR1 is MNHNS and CDR2 is SASEGT. This CDR3 spans 13 amino acids. The V and J ends lost 10 bases and 8 bases respectively, with 20 bases between them. CDR3 amino acids: CATAPGQARGYTF. The DNA of the CDR3 is TGTGCCACAGCTCCCGGCCAGGCCAGAGGCTACACCTTC.

The genes are TRBV27 and TRBJ1-1, with 7 nucleotides matching TRBD1. Germline CDR1 and CDR2: MNHEY and SMNVEV (reference sequence). The V and J ends lost 5 bases and 10 bases, in that order; junction bases with no gene match: 4. The CDR3 extends over 11 amino acids. The CDR3 here is CASSEGQLAFF. The CDR3 region has the DNA TGTGCCAGCAGTGAGGGACAGCTAGCTTTCTTT.

The V gene is TRBV5-4, the J gene TRBJ1-2; possible D gene TRBD1, 6 bases. CDR1 is SGHNT, CDR2 YYREEE, per germline (reference sequence). The CDR3 has 13 amino acids. Trimming shortened V by 2 bases and J by 4 bases, and 9 bases separated the two germline ends. DNA for the CDR3: TGTGCCAGCAGCTTAACAGGGTCCTATGGCTACACCTTC. It encodes CASSLTGSYGYTF.

The chain joins TRBV5-5 to TRBJ1-4; TRBD1 matches 9 bases. V lost 4 bases and J lost 5; bases outside the gene matches: 0. The CDR3 is 13 amino acids. Germline lookup yields CDR1 SGHKS and CDR2 YYEKEE (reference sequence). The CDR3 DNA reads as TGTGCCAGCAGCGGGACAGGGAATGAAAAACTGTTTTTT. It codes for CASSGTGNEKLFF.

V is TRBV27 and J is TRBJ2-7; a weak D match, TRBD2 (6 bases). CDR1 is MNHEY and CDR2 is SMNVEV in the germline V gene (reference sequence). The CDR3 length is 11 residues. Trimming shortened V by 4 bases and J by 5 bases, and 6 bases separated the two germline ends. This CDR3 reads CASSWGDEQYF. As DNA, the CDR3 is TGTGCCAGCAGTTGGGGGGACGAGCAGTACTTC.

The rearrangement uses TRBV10-3 and TRBJ2-3, with TRBD2 identical over 14 bases. Per the germline V gene, CDR1 is ENHRY and CDR2 is SYGVKD. V lost 7 bases and J lost 2; bases outside the gene matches: 17. This CDR3 contains 20 residues. The CDR3 region has the DNA TGTGCCATCAAGCCCTCTCCGGGACTAGCGGGAGTTAAAGCCACAGATACGCAGTATTTT. This gives the protein CAIKPSPGLAGVKATDTQYF.

The genes are TRBV2 and TRBJ1-2; no firm D call. This CDR3 has 15 amino acids. Germline V lookup: CDR1 SNHLY, CDR2 FYNNEI. Deletions cut 0 bases from V and 3 bases from J, with 11 bases between. The CDR3 here is CASSEALGGDYGYTF. DNA for the CDR3: TGTGCCAGCAGTGAAGCGCTTGGCGGAGACTATGGCTACACCTTC.

The V gene is TRBV6-4, the J gene TRBJ2-6, with D possibly TRBD1 on 6 matching bases. Trimming pared 0 bases from V and 1 base from J, leaving 7 bases between. From germline, CDR1 is MRHNA and CDR2 SNTAGT. This CDR3 has 16 residues. The DNA for the CDR3 is TGTGCCAGCAGTGACTCCCAGGGGTCTGGGGCCAACGTCCTGACTTTC. Translation gives CASSDSQGSGANVLTF.

The J gene is TRBJ1-5, the V gene TRBV19; D remains ambiguous. V lost 3 bases to trimming and J lost 1 base, with 7 bases between them. Germline assignment: CDR1 LNHDA and CDR2 SQIVND (reference sequence). The CDR3 sequence is 14 residues long. The CDR3 sequence: CASSIGQSNQPQHF. As DNA, the CDR3 is TGTGCCAGTAGTATTGGGCAGAGCAATCAGCCCCAGCATTTT.

V is TRBV19 and J is TRBJ2-1; 9 bases are a match to TRBD2. CDR1 LNHDA and CDR2 SQIVND come from the germline V gene (reference sequence). Trimming removed 7 bases from V and 6 bases from J; junction bases left unmatched: 13. The CDR3 spans 16 residues. The CDR3 DNA reads as TGTGCCAGTACCTCCCGGGGCGGGAGGGCGGGCAATGAGCAGTTCTTC. It codes for CASTSRGGRAGNEQFF.

This chain uses TRBV7-6 with TRBJ1-3; TRBD1 might be the D (6 bases). The V end was cut by 5 bases, the J end by 0 bases, with 17 bases between. Germline lookup yields CDR1 SGHVS and CDR2 FNYEAQ. The CDR3 has 17 amino acids. The CDR3 DNA reads as TGTGCCAGCAGCCCCCGCCAGACAGGAGTCTCTGGAAACACCATATATTTT. Its translation is CASSPRQTGVSGNTIYF.

The gene calls are TRBV4-2 and TRBJ2-7; 12 nucleotides align to TRBD2. Germline V gives CDR1 LGHNA, CDR2 YNFKEQ. V lost 2 bases to trimming and J lost 0 bases; unmatched junction nucleotides: 5. CDR3 length equals 17 residues. CDR3 in amino acids: CASSQRRTSGTSYEQYF. The CDR3 DNA sequence: TGTGCCAGCAGCCAAAGACGGACTAGCGGGACCTCCTACGAGCAGTACTTC.

The J gene is TRBJ2-5, the V gene TRBV5-5, with 11 bases fitting TRBD1. The V gene's germline CDR1 is SGHKS and CDR2 YYEKEE (reference sequence). Trimming took 4 bases from V and 5 from J; bases not matched to a gene: 7. This CDR3 has 15 residues. The DNA of the CDR3 is TGTGCCAGCAGCAACGGACAGGGGGCGGTTGAGACCCAGTACTTC. Translated: CASSNGQGAVETQYF. The full variable domain, completed using reference TRBV5-5 and TRBJ2-5, is DAGVTQSPTHLIKTRGQQVTLRCSPISGHKSVSWYQQVLGQGPQFIFQYYEKEERGRGNFPDRFSARQFPNYSSELNVNALLLGDSALYLCASSNGQGAVETQYFGPGTRLLVL.

The chain employs TRBV9 and TRBJ2-3, with TRBD2 identical over 9 bases. This CDR3 comprises 17 residues. The V gene's germline CDR1 is SGDLS and CDR2 YYNGEE. V dropped 4 bases and J dropped 1; count of bases not matched to a gene: 10. The CDR3 sequence is CASSPSIAGVGTDTQYF. Written as DNA, the CDR3 is TGTGCCAGCAGCCCTTCCATAGCGGGAGTAGGCACAGATACGCAGTATTTT.

The chain joins TRBV5-1 to TRBJ2-2; 8 nucleotides line up with TRBD1. J was trimmed by 7 bases and V by 7 bases; bases with no gene match: 12. Germline V gives CDR1 SGHRS, CDR2 YFSETQ. This CDR3 is built from 15 residues. This chain's CDR3 is CASQIGQGNVGELFF. CDR3 nucleotide sequence: TGCGCCAGCCAAATAGGACAGGGTAATGTCGGGGAGCTGTTTTTT.

The genes are TRBV4-2 and TRBJ1-3, with TRBD1 matching 9 bases. Germline-derived CDR1 and CDR2 are LGHNA and YNFKEQ. J gave up 2 bases and V 3 bases, and 5 bases lay outside the gene matches. The CDR3 consists of 16 residues. The CDR3 sequence: CASSHPGQGPGNTIYF. The CDR3 nucleotides are TGTGCCAGCAGCCATCCCGGACAGGGGCCTGGAAACACCATATATTTT.

The rearrangement joins TRBV2 to TRBJ2-5, with D perhaps matching TRBD1 (6 bases). V lost 2 bases and J 2 bases, leaving 12 bases between the germline ends. The CDR3 has 15 residues. The germline gives CDR1 SNHLY, CDR2 FYNNEI. CDR3 DNA sequence: TGTGCCAGCAGTGAAATAGGACAGTTTCAAGAGACCCAGTACTTC. Its protein product is CASSEIGQFQETQYF.

CDR3 coding DNA: TGTGCCAGCAGCGTTCGACTAGCGGGAGGGCCCGGGGAGACCCAGTACTTC. Residues: CASSVRLAGGPGETQYF. The V and J genes are TRBV9 and TRBJ2-5, with 14 positions matching TRBD2. CDR3 length equals 17 residues. In germline, CDR1 is SGDLS, CDR2 YYNGEE. The V and J ends lost 2 bases and 5 bases, in that order; junction bases with no gene match: 8.

The chain uses TRBV5-1 and TRBJ1-2, with 7 bases aligning to TRBD1. Germline values: CDR1 SGHRS, CDR2 YFSETQ. This CDR3 is 15 amino acids long. The V gene end was trimmed by 2 bases and the J gene end by 0 bases; junction bases not matched to a gene: 4. The CDR3 is CASSFWDRSNYGYTF. The CDR3 nucleotides are TGCGCCAGCAGCTTTTGGGACAGATCTAACTATGGCTACACCTTC.

The chain uses TRBV7-2 and TRBJ1-2; possible D gene TRBD1, 6 bases. Between the trimmed V and J ends, which lost 5 bases and 2 bases, there was a span of 12 bases. Germline values: CDR1 SGHTA, CDR2 FQGNSA. The CDR3 spans 14 residues. CDR3 sequence: CASSLRQVNYGYTF. The CDR3 nucleotides read TGTGCCAGCAGCCTAAGACAGGTCAACTATGGCTACACCTTC.

J is TRBJ1-2 and V is TRBV6-5; D remains ambiguous. The CDR3 is 16 residues long. Germline V gene data show CDR1 as MNHEY and CDR2 as SVGAGI. The V gene lost 0 bases and the J gene lost 2 bases, with 13 bases spanning the gap. CDR3: CASSYSSGGQNYGYTF. In DNA, the CDR3 is TGTGCCAGCAGTTACTCGAGTGGAGGGCAGAACTATGGCTACACCTTC.

This chain links TRBV7-6 with TRBJ1-5; 7 bases are a match to TRBD1. CDR1 is SGHVS and CDR2 is FNYEAQ in the germline V gene. V shed 1 base and J 3 bases; nucleotides not matched to a gene: 12. The CDR3 totals 18 residues. The CDR3: CASSLEAFDGTDNQPQHF. CDR3 DNA: TGTGCCAGCAGCTTAGAGGCTTTCGATGGGACAGACAATCAGCCCCAGCATTTT.

The J gene is TRBJ2-1, the V gene TRBV7-7; 8 nucleotides agree with TRBD2. The germline V gene has CDR1 SSHAT and CDR2 FNYEAQ (reference sequence). Germline trimming cut 5 bases from V and 5 bases from J; bases unmatched to any gene: 8. The CDR3 extends over 15 amino acids. CDR3 in amino acids: CASSPRGGVDNEQFF. The CDR3 nucleotides are TGTGCCAGCAGCCCTCGGGGGGGGGTCGACAATGAGCAGTTCTTC.

The V call is TRBV7-9, the J call TRBJ1-4; D unresolved. The CDR3 runs to 13 residues. The ends were cut back, 5 bases at V and 10 bases at J, with 14 bases in the middle. CDR1 SEHNR and CDR2 FQNEAQ come from the germline V gene (reference sequence). CDR3 DNA: TGTGCCAGCAGCCTGGGAAGGGCGGGAAAACTGTTTTTT. This translates into CASSLGRAGKLFF. The whole variable domain, filled in from reference TRBV7-9 and TRBJ1-4, reads DTGVSQNPRHKITKRGQNVTFRCDPISEHNRLYWYRQTLGQGPEFLTYFQNEAQLEKSRLLSDRFSAERPKGSFSTLEIQRTEQGDSAMYLCASSLGRAGKLFFGSGTQLSVL.